Listed below are T cell receptor beta chains from one sample, sequenced in a study of neurological immune-mediated disorders. TCRdb analysed the 5' RACE reads with MiXCR anew, one entry per CDR3 protein. Here the sample spans 53,000 or so distinct CDR3 sequences, approximately 9.2% being singletons. The material sequenced was PBMCs. The receptors were gathered from a woman aged 40 to 55 in good health. Both conserved end residues are part of each CDR3. A D gene is named only where the DNA matches it firmly. Clone size is given for some rows only: seen once, a few or many times, or a class if the clone is expanded.

v_call	clone_size	d_call	j_call	cdr3_aa	cdr3_nt
TRBV7-7	many	.	TRBJ2-5	CASSLVGGTQETQYF	TGTGCTAGCAGCTTAGTAGGGGGGACCCAAGAGACCCAGTACTTC
TRBV4-3	many	.	TRBJ1-3	CASSQEGGNTIYF	TGCGCCAGCAGCCAAGAAGGTGGAAACACCATATATTTT
TRBV20-1	few	.	TRBJ2-7	CSARRWTGLAYEQYF	TGCAGTGCTAGACGGTGGACGGGACTCGCCTACGAGCAGTACTTC
TRBV20-1	many	TRBD2	TRBJ2-1	CSASGVRTSGPEAQFF	TGCAGTGCTTCAGGGGTTCGGACTAGCGGGCCCGAAGCGCAGTTCTTC
TRBV7-2	many	.	TRBJ1-5	CASSSSPDQPQHF	TGTGCCAGCAGCTCAAGCCCCGATCAGCCCCAGCATTTT
TRBV4-1	many	TRBD2	TRBJ2-2	CASSHRASGGLTGELFF	TGCGCCAGCAGCCATAGGGCTAGCGGGGGTCTCACCGGGGAGCTGTTTTTT
TRBV10-3	many	.	TRBJ2-5	CAIGIPGETQYF	TGTGCCATCGGAATACCTGGAGAGACCCAGTACTTC
TRBV10-3	.	.	TRBJ2-7	CAIRDTGNDEQYF	TGTGCCATCAGGGATACAGGGAACGACGAGCAGTACTTC
TRBV7-2	many	.	TRBJ1-5	CASSSTGSVPPQHF	TGTGCCAGCAGCAGTACCGGGAGCGTCCCGCCCCAGCATTTT
TRBV30	many	.	TRBJ2-5	CAWSVTEETQYF	TGTGCCTGGAGTGTTACCGAAGAGACCCAGTACTTC
TRBV27	many	TRBD2	TRBJ2-3	CASSWGLVADTQYF	TGTGCCAGCAGTTGGGGACTAGTGGCAGATACGCAGTATTTT
TRBV5-5	many	.	TRBJ1-1	CASSLSRGNTEAFF	TGTGCCAGCAGCTTGAGTCGGGGGAACACTGAAGCTTTCTTT
TRBV6-2/TRBV6-3	few	.	TRBJ2-5	CASRHPEYQETQYF	TGTGCCAGCAGACACCCAGAGTACCAAGAGACCCAGTACTTC
TRBV5-1	many	TRBD2	TRBJ2-1	CASSSELLAGSYNEQFF	TGCGCCAGCAGCTCGGAACTTCTAGCGGGGTCCTACAATGAGCAGTTCTTC
TRBV7-9	few	TRBD2	TRBJ2-3	CASSYGYGGLAGVTDTQYF	TGTGCCAGCAGCTACGGATACGGGGGACTAGCGGGGGTCACAGATACGCAGTATTTT
TRBV7-3	many	.	TRBJ2-2	CASSLNPTGGNTGELFF	TGTGCCAGCAGCTTAAACCCTACCGGGGGGAACACCGGGGAGCTGTTTTTT
TRBV18	many	TRBD1	TRBJ1-5	CASSPTTGGNQPQHF	TGTGCCAGCTCACCTACAACAGGGGGAAATCAGCCCCAGCATTTT
TRBV7-2	.	.	TRBJ1-1	CASSPGRGTEAFF	TGTGCCAGCAGCCCCGGGCGTGGCACTGAAGCTTTCTTT
TRBV20-1	.	TRBD2	TRBJ2-1	CSARDLGLVGHEQFF	TGCAGTGCTAGAGACCTCGGACTAGTGGGCCATGAGCAGTTCTTC
TRBV5-1	many	TRBD1	TRBJ2-6	CASSFGTGDVFRANVLTF	TGCGCCAGCAGCTTCGGGACAGGGGACGTTTTTAGGGCCAACGTCCTGACTTTC
TRBV25-1	many	.	TRBJ2-7	CASSDQPQGGDEQYF	TGTGCCAGCAGTGACCAGCCCCAGGGCGGCGACGAGCAGTACTTC
TRBV3-1	.	TRBD1	TRBJ2-7	CASSQTPQGADEQYF	TGTGCCAGCAGCCAGACCCCCCAGGGGGCGGATGAGCAGTACTTC
TRBV2	once	TRBD2	TRBJ2-1	CASSVNPTSADRYEQFF	TGTGCCAGCAGTGTAAACCCGACTAGCGCCGATAGGTATGAGCAGTTCTTC
TRBV12-3/TRBV12-4	few	TRBD1	TRBJ2-7	CASSDNRGRGWEQYF	TGTGCCAGCAGTGACAACAGGGGGCGCGGATGGGAGCAGTACTTC
TRBV6-1	many	TRBD1	TRBJ1-1	CASTRDSYYTEAFF	TGTGCCAGCACCCGGGACAGCTATTACACTGAAGCTTTCTTT
TRBV9	many	.	TRBJ2-7	CASSPRLSANEQYF	TGTGCCAGCAGCCCACGTTTATCAGCTAACGAGCAGTACTTC
TRBV7-9	.	.	TRBJ1-2	CASSLASKLGYGYTF	TGTGCCAGCAGCTTAGCCTCCAAGTTGGGGTATGGCTACACCTTC
TRBV6-1	many	.	TRBJ1-5	CASTRWGSEPQHF	TGTGCCAGCACCCGGTGGGGGAGTGAGCCCCAGCATTTT
TRBV18	many	.	TRBJ2-1	CASSPQGAYNEQFF	TGTGCCAGCTCACCACAGGGGGCCTACAATGAGCAGTTCTTC
TRBV2	many	TRBD2	TRBJ2-1	CASIKPGLANPEQFF	TGTGCCAGCATCAAACCGGGACTAGCGAACCCTGAGCAGTTCTTC
TRBV5-1	many	.	TRBJ2-5	CASSLTILETQYF	TGCGCCAGCAGCTTGACGATTTTAGAGACCCAGTACTTC
TRBV7-8	.	.	TRBJ1-2	CASSLVPPGISYTF	TGTGCCAGCAGCTTAGTCCCTCCAGGGATTAGCTACACCTTC
TRBV6-6	many	.	TRBJ2-1	CASSYSSPPGQFF	TGTGCCAGCAGTTACTCGAGCCCGCCGGGGCAGTTCTTC
TRBV6-5	many	.	TRBJ2-1	CASRTGGSLNEQFF	TGTGCCAGCAGAACGGGTGGCTCCCTCAATGAGCAGTTCTTC
TRBV12-3/TRBV12-4	many	TRBD2	TRBJ2-1	CATQLAGVANEQFF	TGTGCCACCCAGCTAGCGGGAGTAGCCAATGAGCAGTTCTTC
TRBV5-1	many	.	TRBJ2-7	CASSLTGGSSYEQYF	TGCGCCAGCAGCTTGACTGGGGGGAGCTCCTACGAGCAGTACTTC